This T cell receptor beta chain was captured by sequencing in a study of siplizumab effects on memory and regulatory T cells. Overall study findings and caveats: Siplizumab gave mappable alloreactive CD4+ clones an average Treg-derived fraction of approximately 69%, against roughly 29% in controls.

The repertoire was sequenced with immunoSEQ multiplex PCR; TCRdb's copy has only in-frame clones and lacks some. The table shows more than 90,000 clones, with 85% to 95% occurring only once. Points on this clone: Its antigen remains unidentified.

CDR1 and CDR2 from the germline V gene are SGHNT and YYREEE (reference sequence). Deletions cut 4 bases from V and 3 bases from J, with 13 bases between. CDR3 size: 15 residues. Sequencing was performed on non-Treg CD4+ T cells sorted from blood. This TCR came from a human donor in good health. This chain joins TRBV5-4 and TRBJ2-2; D is perhaps TRBD1 or TRBD2 (6 bases each). The CDR3 nucleotides read TGTGCCAGCAGCATCCGGGGGCGCGACACCGGGGAGCTGTTTTTT. Translation: CASSIRGRDTGELFF.